Listed below are T cell receptor beta chains from one sample, sequenced in a study of T cells in Graves' hyperthyroidism and ophthalmopathy. TCRdb reprocessed the multiplex PCR reads with MiXCR, giving one entry per CDR3 protein. Here the sample spans hundreds of thousands of distinct CDR3 sequences, around 15% being singletons. Sequencing used blood. Source of these receptors: a man younger than 30 with Graves' ophthalmopathy. Both conserved end residues are part of each CDR3. A D gene is named only where the DNA matches it firmly. The size of a clone is reported for some rows only, either as once, few or many, or as a class for expanded clones.

>few|TRBJ1-5|TRBV15|NA
CATSRPGRSNQPQHF
TGTGCCACCAGCAGGCCGGGGCGTAGCAATCAGCCCCAGCATTTT
>many|TRBJ1-1|TRBV2|NA
CASTPARRGTEAFF
TGTGCCAGCACCCCCGCCCGACGGGGCACTGAAGCTTTCTTT
>many|TRBJ2-7|TRBV12-3/TRBV12-4|NA
CASRTTAIVPYEQYF
TGTGCCAGCAGGACCACAGCGATAGTCCCCTACGAGCAGTACTTC
>few|TRBJ1-2|TRBV6-2/TRBV6-3|TRBD1
CASSEDRVYGYTF
TGTGCCAGCAGTGAGGACAGGGTATACGGCTACACCTTC
>NA|TRBJ1-6|TRBV5-6|NA
CASSSDLDNSPLHF
TGTGCCAGCAGCTCGGATCTGGATAATTCACCCCTCCACTTT
>NA|TRBJ2-2|TRBV7-6|NA
CASSPGSGGTGELFF
TGTGCCAGCAGCCCTGGCTCTGGGGGTACCGGGGAGCTGTTTTTT
>few|TRBJ2-7|TRBV18|TRBD2
CASSPSGRQAYEQYF
TGTGCCAGCTCACCTAGCGGGAGACAGGCCTACGAGCAGTACTTC
>few|TRBJ1-6|TRBV6-1|NA
CASSEGEWNYNSPLHF
TGTGCCAGCAGTGAAGGGGAGTGGAACTATAATTCACCCCTCCACTTT
>NA|TRBJ2-5|TRBV3-1|NA
CASSQGPGLLQETQYF
TGTGCCAGCAGCCAAGGGCCGGGGTTACTTCAAGAGACCCAGTACTTC
>many|TRBJ2-3|TRBV3-1|TRBD2
CASTSSGHAGDTQYF
TGTGCCAGCACCTCTAGCGGGCACGCAGGAGATACGCAGTATTTT
>many|TRBJ2-1|TRBV11-3|NA
CASSLGQSLYNEQFF
TGTGCCAGCAGCTTAGGGCAGTCGCTGTACAATGAGCAGTTCTTC
>NA|TRBJ2-6|TRBV7-6|NA
CASSLDEGGGANVLTF
TGTGCCAGCAGCTTAGATGAGGGGGGTGGGGCCAACGTCCTGACTTTC
>many|TRBJ2-7|TRBV28|TRBD2
CASSLAGGFYEQYF
TGTGCCAGCAGTTTAGCGGGAGGATTTTACGAGCAGTACTTC
>many|TRBJ1-1|TRBV30|TRBD1
CAWSMGQTEAFF
TGTGCCTGGAGTATGGGACAGACTGAAGCTTTCTTT
>NA|TRBJ2-7|TRBV6-1|NA
CASSEAAYYEQYF
TGTGCCAGCAGTGAAGCAGCCTACTACGAGCAGTACTTC
>many|TRBJ2-1|TRBV5-1|TRBD1
CASSLEGAGDEQFF
TGCGCCAGCAGCTTGGAGGGGGCTGGAGATGAGCAGTTCTTC
>many|TRBJ1-5|TRBV30|TRBD1
CAWSDGQGAAQPQHF
TGTGCCTGGAGTGACGGACAGGGGGCGGCTCAGCCCCAGCATTTT
>many|TRBJ2-1|TRBV3-1|TRBD1
CASSSTGALDNEQFF
TGTGCCAGCAGTTCCACAGGGGCGTTAGACAATGAGCAGTTCTTC
>many|TRBJ2-3|TRBV5-1|NA
CASSFGASSSTDTQYF
TGCGCCAGCAGCTTCGGGGCTTCCTCTAGCACAGATACGCAGTATTTT
>NA|TRBJ1-2|TRBV20-1|NA
CSARGREGHGYTF
TGCAGTGCTAGGGGCCGGGAAGGGCATGGCTACACCTTC
>NA|TRBJ2-1|TRBV6-1|TRBD1
CASSEDRVPYNEQFF
TGTGCCAGCAGTGAGGACAGGGTCCCCTACAATGAGCAGTTCTTC
>NA|TRBJ2-3|TRBV25-1|TRBD2
CASSATTSGTSGGTDTQYF
TGTGCCAGCAGTGCTACCACCTCCGGGACTAGCGGGGGCACAGATACGCAGTATTTT
>few|TRBJ2-2|TRBV27|NA
CASSWTITGELFF
TGTGCCAGCAGTTGGACAATAACCGGGGAGCTGTTTTTT
>many|TRBJ2-5|TRBV5-1|NA
CASSRYRDTAETQYF
TGCGCCAGCAGCCGGTATCGGGATACGGCCGAGACCCAGTACTTC
>NA|TRBJ1-5|TRBV19|NA
CASTLGGVNQPQHF
TGTGCCAGTACACTGGGGGGAGTAAATCAGCCCCAGCATTTT
>many|TRBJ2-5|TRBV2|NA
CASSVIVGETQYF
TGTGCCAGCAGTGTAATCGTCGGGGAGACCCAGTACTTC
>NA|TRBJ2-7|TRBV20-1|TRBD2
CSATITPGLAGDGEQYF
TGCAGTGCTACAATTACACCGGGACTAGCGGGAGATGGCGAGCAGTACTTC
>many|TRBJ2-7|TRBV14|NA
CASSLSRGAAYEQYF
TGTGCCAGCAGCCTTTCCCGGGGGGCCGCCTACGAGCAGTACTTC
>many|TRBJ2-1|TRBV10-3|NA
CALSPGSSYNEQFF
TGTGCCCTGAGCCCGGGCAGCTCCTACAATGAGCAGTTCTTC
>many|TRBJ2-1|TRBV6-1|TRBD2
CASSDGTSGSTEQFF
TGTGCCAGCAGTGACGGGACTAGCGGGAGCACTGAGCAGTTCTTC
>many|TRBJ2-7|TRBV5-8|NA
CASSLYRGDEQYF
TGTGCCAGCAGCTTGTACAGAGGAGACGAGCAGTACTTC
>many|TRBJ2-7|TRBV3-1|TRBD1
CASSQTDRDHEQYF
TGTGCCAGCAGCCAAACGGACAGGGACCACGAGCAGTACTTC
>NA|TRBJ2-3|TRBV15|NA
CATSRGEAQYF
TGTGCCACCAGCAGAGGTGAAGCGCAGTATTTT
>NA|TRBJ2-5|TRBV4-1|NA
CASSPRVDRRETQYF
TGCGCCAGCAGTCCCCGAGTGGACCGCCGGGAGACCCAGTACTTC
>many|TRBJ2-1|TRBV11-2|TRBD1
CASSYTGTAVDNEQFF
TGTGCCAGCAGCTACACCGGGACAGCGGTGGACAATGAGCAGTTCTTC
>few|TRBJ1-1|TRBV5-4|NA
CASSFMDRLNTEAFF
TGTGCCAGCAGCTTTATGGACAGACTGAACACTGAAGCTTTCTTT
>NA|TRBJ1-2|TRBV12-3/TRBV12-4|NA
CASSLGGLRSF
TGTGCCAGCAGTTTGGGGGGATTGCGCTCCTTC
>many|TRBJ2-7|TRBV7-8|NA
CASSLGVTGTEQYF
TGTGCCAGCAGCTTAGGTGTGACAGGCACCGAGCAGTACTTC
>NA|TRBJ2-1|TRBV12-3/TRBV12-4|TRBD2
CASSLRTSGRGTYNEQFF
TGTGCCAGCAGTTTAAGGACTAGCGGGAGAGGAACCTACAATGAGCAGTTCTTC
>many|TRBJ1-5|TRBV24-1|NA
CATSGHNQPQHF
TGTGCCACCAGTGGCCACAATCAGCCCCAGCATTTT
>NA|TRBJ2-3|TRBV18|NA
CASSPVEGWSSTQYF
TGTGCCAGCTCACCAGTGGAGGGCTGGAGTTCGACGCAGTATTTT
>NA|TRBJ1-6|TRBV4-1|NA
CASSQVWGDNSPLHF
TGCGCCAGCAGCCAAGTCTGGGGTGATAATTCACCCCTCCACTTT
>many|TRBJ2-7|TRBV3-1|NA
CASSQAHEQYF
TGTGCCAGCAGCCAAGCCCACGAGCAGTACTTC
>few|TRBJ2-4|TRBV20-1|TRBD1
CSARTGSQNIQYF
TGCAGTGCGCGGACAGGTAGCCAAAACATTCAGTACTTC
>NA|TRBJ2-7|TRBV18|NA
CASSPPYGAGDPYEQYF
TGTGCCAGCTCACCACCCTATGGGGCAGGGGACCCCTACGAGCAGTACTTC
>NA|TRBJ2-7|TRBV7-3|TRBD1
CASSSTGAGWEQYF
TGTGCCAGCAGTTCCACAGGGGCAGGTTGGGAGCAGTACTTC
>few|TRBJ2-3|TRBV9|NA
CASSVGLDRTDTQYF
TGTGCCAGCAGCGTAGGACTGGATCGCACAGATACGCAGTATTTT
>NA|TRBJ1-1|TRBV12-3/TRBV12-4|TRBD1
CASSWITGGISEAFF
TGTGCCAGCAGTTGGATAACAGGGGGCATTAGTGAAGCTTTCTTT
>many|TRBJ2-5|TRBV11-3|TRBD2
CASSPPGLAVHFPVGTQYF
TGTGCCAGCAGCCCTCCGGGACTAGCAGTTCACTTCCCGGTGGGGACCCAGTACTTC
>many|TRBJ2-1|TRBV7-9|NA
CASSHDMSHNEQFF
TGTGCCAGCAGCCATGACATGAGTCACAACGAGCAGTTCTTC
>few|TRBJ2-5|TRBV9|NA
CASSVASAQETQYF
TGTGCCAGCAGCGTAGCTAGCGCCCAAGAGACCCAGTACTTC
>many|TRBJ2-5|TRBV6-5|NA
CASSYEETQYF
TGTGCCAGCAGTTACGAAGAGACCCAGTACTTC
>NA|TRBJ1-5|TRBV5-6|TRBD1
CASSPGTGLTQPQHF
TGTGCCAGCAGCCCTGGGACAGGTCTAACTCAGCCCCAGCATTTT
>many|TRBJ2-2|TRBV3-1|NA
CASSSQTGANTGELFF
TGTGCCAGCAGCTCTCAGACAGGTGCGAACACCGGGGAGCTGTTTTTT